The TCR beta chain described here comes from a study of PD-L1 blockade in urothelial cancer. Background on the study: About 90% of the roughly 30 patients were men with bladder-origin urothelial cancer. Treatment start was followed by blood analysis at 3 weeks (second dose) and again at 6 weeks.

This CDR3 contains 12 residues. Germline CDR1 reads SGHAT; CDR2 reads FQNNGV. With 3 bases removed from V and 4 bases from J, the gap between germline ends came to 6 bases. Produced via immunoSEQ multiplex PCR; TCRdb's table is partial and in-frame only. The sample comprises about 130,000 clones, 70% to 85% of which are singletons, and 2.5% to 4% rests with the top ten. The time point: pretreatment peripheral blood. Locally advanced or metastatic urothelial carcinoma was diagnosed in the patients. The V call is TRBV11-2, the J call TRBJ2-5; a possible D gene is TRBD1 (6 bases). The sequenced sample was PBMCs, obtained around atezolizumab (anti-PD-L1) treatment. The TCR sequence derives from a man over 45 with urothelial cancer. The CDR3 nucleotides are TGTGCCAGCAGCTTCAGGGGAGAGACCCAGTACTTC. Encoded protein: CASSFRGETQYF.